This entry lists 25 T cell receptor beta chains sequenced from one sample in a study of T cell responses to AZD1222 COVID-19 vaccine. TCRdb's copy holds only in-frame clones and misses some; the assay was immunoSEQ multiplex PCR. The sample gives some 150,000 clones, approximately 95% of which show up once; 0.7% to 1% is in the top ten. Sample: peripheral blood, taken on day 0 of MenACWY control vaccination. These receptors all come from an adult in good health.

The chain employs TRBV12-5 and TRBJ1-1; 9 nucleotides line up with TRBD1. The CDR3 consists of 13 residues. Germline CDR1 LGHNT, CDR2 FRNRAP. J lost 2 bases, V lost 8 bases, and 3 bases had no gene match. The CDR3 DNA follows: TGTGCTAGTTCGACAGGGGGTAACACTGAAGCTTTCTTT. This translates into CASSTGGNTEAFF. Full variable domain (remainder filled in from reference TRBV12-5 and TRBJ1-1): DARVTQTPRHKVTEMGQEVTMRCQPILGHNTVFWYRQTMMQGLELLAYFRNRAPLDDSGMPKDRFSAEMPDATLATLKIQPSEPRDSAVYFCASSTGGNTEAFFGQGTRLTVV.

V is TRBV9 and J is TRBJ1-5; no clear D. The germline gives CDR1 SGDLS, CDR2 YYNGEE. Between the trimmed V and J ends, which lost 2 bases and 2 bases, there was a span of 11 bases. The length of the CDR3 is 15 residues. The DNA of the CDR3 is TGTGCCAGCAGCGTGGGTAGTGATGGCAATCAGCCCCAGCATTTT. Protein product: CASSVGSDGNQPQHF.

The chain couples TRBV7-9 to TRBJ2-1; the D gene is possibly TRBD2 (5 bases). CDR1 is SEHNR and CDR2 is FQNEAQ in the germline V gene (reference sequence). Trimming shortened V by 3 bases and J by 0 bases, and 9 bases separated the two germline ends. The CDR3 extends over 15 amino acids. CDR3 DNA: TGTGCCAGCAGCTTCAGAGGGAGCTCCTACAATGAGCAGTTCTTC. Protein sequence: CASSFRGSSYNEQFF.

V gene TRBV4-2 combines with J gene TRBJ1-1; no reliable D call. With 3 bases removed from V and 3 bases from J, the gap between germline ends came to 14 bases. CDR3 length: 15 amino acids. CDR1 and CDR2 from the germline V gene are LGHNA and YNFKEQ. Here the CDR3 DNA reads TGTGCCAGCAGCCATAACCGGCGGAGGGACACTGAAGCTTTCTTT. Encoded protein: CASSHNRRRDTEAFF.

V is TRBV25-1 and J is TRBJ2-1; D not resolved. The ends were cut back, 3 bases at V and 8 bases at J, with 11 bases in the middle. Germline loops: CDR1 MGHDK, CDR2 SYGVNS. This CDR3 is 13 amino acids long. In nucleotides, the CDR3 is TGTGCCAGCAGTGACCCTGTCAGAGATGAGCAGTTCTTC. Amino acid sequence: CASSDPVRDEQFF.

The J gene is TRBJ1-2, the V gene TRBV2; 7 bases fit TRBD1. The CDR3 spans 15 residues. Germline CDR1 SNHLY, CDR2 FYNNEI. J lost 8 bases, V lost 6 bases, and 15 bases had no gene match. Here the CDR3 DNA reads TGTGCCAGCAGGGCAACGACAGGGAGGGAAGGCGGCTACACCTTC. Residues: CASRATTGREGGYTF.

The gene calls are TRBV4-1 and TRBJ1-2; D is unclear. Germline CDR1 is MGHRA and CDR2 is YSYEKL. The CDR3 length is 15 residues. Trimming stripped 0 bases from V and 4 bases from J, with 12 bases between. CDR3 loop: CASSQDENLGYGYTF. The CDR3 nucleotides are TGCGCCAGCAGCCAAGATGAGAACTTAGGCTATGGCTACACCTTC.

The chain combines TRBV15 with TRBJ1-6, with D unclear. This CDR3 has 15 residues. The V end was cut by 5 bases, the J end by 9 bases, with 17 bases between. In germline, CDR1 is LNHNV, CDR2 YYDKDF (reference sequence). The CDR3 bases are TGTGCCACCAGCGTGTCCGGACTCCTGGGTTCACCCCTCCACTTT. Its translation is CATSVSGLLGSPLHF.

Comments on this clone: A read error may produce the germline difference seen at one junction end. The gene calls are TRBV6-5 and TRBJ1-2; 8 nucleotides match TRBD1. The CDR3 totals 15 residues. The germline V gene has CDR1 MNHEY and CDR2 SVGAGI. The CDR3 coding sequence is TGTGCCAGCAGTGACTCCGGGACAGGCGGCTATGGCTACACCTTC. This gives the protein CASSDSGTGGYGYTF.

The CDR3 region is CASSSKRIGQRSPLHF. Written as DNA, the CDR3 is TGTGCCAGCAGCTCCAAACGAATAGGACAGCGTTCACCCCTCCACTTT. V usage is TRBV7-2 and J usage is TRBJ1-6; D possibly corresponds to TRBD1 (6 bases). The ends were cut back, 4 bases at V and 9 bases at J, with 19 bases in the middle. CDR1 and CDR2 (germline): SGHTA, FQGNSA. This CDR3 contains 16 residues.

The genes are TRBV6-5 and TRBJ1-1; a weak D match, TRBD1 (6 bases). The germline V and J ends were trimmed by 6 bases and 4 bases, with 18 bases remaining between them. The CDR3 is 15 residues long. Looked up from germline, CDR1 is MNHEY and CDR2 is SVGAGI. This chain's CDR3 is CASSANRVRTTEAFF. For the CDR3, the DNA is TGTGCCAGCAGCGCGAACAGGGTCCGGACCACTGAAGCTTTCTTT.

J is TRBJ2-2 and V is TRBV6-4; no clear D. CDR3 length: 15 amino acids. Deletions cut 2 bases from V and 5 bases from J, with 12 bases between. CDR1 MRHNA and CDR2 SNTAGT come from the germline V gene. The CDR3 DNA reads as TGTGCCAGCAGTGACGGGTCAAAATCTACCGGGGAGCTGTTTTTT. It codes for CASSDGSKSTGELFF.

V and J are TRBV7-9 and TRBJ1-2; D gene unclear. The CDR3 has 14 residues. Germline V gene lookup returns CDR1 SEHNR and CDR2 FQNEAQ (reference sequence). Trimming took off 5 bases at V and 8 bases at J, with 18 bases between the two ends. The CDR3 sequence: CASSADIASGGYTF. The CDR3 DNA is TGTGCCAGCAGCGCAGACATCGCCTCGGGGGGCTACACCTTC. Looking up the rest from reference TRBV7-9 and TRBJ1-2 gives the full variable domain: DTGVSQNPRHKITKRGQNVTFRCDPISEHNRLYWYRQTLGQGPEFLTYFQNEAQLEKSRLLSDRFSAERPKGSFSTLEIQRTEQGDSAMYLCASSADIASGGYTFGSGTRLTVV.

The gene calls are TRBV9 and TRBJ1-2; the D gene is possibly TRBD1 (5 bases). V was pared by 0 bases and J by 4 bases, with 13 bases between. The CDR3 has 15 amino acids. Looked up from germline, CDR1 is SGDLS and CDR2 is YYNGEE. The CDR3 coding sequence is TGTGCCAGCAGCGTAGGTACACCTGGGGGCTATGGCTACACCTTC. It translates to CASSVGTPGGYGYTF.

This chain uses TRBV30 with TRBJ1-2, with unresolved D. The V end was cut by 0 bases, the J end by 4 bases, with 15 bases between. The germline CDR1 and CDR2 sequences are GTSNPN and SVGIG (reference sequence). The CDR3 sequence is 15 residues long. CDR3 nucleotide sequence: TGTGCCTGGAGTGTATTAGGGAGCCTACTCTATGGCTACACCTTC. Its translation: CAWSVLGSLLYGYTF.

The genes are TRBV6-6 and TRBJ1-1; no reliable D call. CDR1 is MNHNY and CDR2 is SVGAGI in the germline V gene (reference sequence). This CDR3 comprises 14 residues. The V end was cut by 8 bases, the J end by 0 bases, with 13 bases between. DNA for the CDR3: TGTGCCAGCCGATCTTTAGTTTTGAACACTGAAGCTTTCTTT. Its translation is CASRSLVLNTEAFF.

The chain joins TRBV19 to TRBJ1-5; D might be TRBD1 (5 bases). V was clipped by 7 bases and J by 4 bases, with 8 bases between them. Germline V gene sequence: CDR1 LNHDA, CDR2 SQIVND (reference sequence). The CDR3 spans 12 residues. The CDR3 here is CASNGANQPQHF. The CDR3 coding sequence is TGTGCCAGTAACGGGGCTAATCAGCCCCAGCATTTT.

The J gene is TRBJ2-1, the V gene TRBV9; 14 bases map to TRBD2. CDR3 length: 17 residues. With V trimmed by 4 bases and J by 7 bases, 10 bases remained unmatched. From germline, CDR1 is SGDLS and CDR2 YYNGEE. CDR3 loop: CASSPHPGTSGSNEQFF. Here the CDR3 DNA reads TGTGCCAGCAGCCCCCACCCCGGGACTAGCGGGAGTAATGAGCAGTTCTTC.

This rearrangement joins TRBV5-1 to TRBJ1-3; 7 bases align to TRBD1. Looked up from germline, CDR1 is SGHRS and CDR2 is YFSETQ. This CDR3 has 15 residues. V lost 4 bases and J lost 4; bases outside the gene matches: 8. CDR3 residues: CASSPGQSGGNTIYF. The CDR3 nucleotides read TGCGCCAGCAGCCCGGGACAGTCGGGGGGAAACACCATATATTTT.

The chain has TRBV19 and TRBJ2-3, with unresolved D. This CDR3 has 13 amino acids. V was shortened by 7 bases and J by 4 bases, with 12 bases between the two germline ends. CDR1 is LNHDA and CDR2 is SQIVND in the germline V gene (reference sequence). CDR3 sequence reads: CASKFGPADTQYF. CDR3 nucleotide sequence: TGTGCCAGTAAATTCGGGCCCGCAGATACGCAGTATTTT. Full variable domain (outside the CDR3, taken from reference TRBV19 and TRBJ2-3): DGGITQSPKYLFRKEGQNVTLSCEQNLNHDAMYWYRQDPGQGLRLIYYSQIVNDFQKGDIAEGYSVSREKKESFPLTVTSAQKNPTAFYLCASKFGPADTQYFGPGTRLTVL.

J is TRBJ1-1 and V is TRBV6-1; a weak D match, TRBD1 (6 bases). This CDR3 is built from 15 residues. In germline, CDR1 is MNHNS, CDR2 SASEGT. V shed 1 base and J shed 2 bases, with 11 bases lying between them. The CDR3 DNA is TGTGCCAGCAGTGAAGTGAGGGGGGCCAACACTGAAGCTTTCTTT. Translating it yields CASSEVRGANTEAFF.

The CDR3: CASSLAGDLNEKLFF. CDR3 coding DNA: TGTGCCAGCAGCTTAGCAGGGGACCTTAATGAAAAACTGTTTTTT. V gene TRBV7-9 combines with J gene TRBJ1-4; possibly TRBD1 for D (5 bases). CDR1 is SEHNR, CDR2 FQNEAQ, per germline (reference sequence). This CDR3 is 15 amino acids long. V gave up 0 bases and J gave up 4 bases, with 9 bases separating them.

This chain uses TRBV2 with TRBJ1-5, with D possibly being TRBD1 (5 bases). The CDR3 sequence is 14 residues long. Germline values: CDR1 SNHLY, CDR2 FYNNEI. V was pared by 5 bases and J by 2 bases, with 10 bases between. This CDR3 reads CASSIDRGNQPQHF. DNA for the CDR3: TGTGCCAGCAGTATCGACAGAGGCAATCAGCCCCAGCATTTT.

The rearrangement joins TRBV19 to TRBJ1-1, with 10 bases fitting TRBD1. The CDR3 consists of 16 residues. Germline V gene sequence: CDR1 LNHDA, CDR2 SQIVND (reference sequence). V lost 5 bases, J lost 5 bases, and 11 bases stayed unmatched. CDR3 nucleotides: TGTGCCAGTAGTCCAGGGGGGGACAGGGGTCGTACTGAAGCTTTCTTT. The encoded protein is CASSPGGDRGRTEAFF.

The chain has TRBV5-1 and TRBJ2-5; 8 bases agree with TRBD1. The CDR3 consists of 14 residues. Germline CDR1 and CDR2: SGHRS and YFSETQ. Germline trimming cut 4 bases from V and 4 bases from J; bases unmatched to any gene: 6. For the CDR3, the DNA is TGCGCCAGCAGCCCGCGGACAGGGACAGAGACCCAGTACTTC. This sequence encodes CASSPRTGTETQYF.